This paragraph covers one T cell receptor (beta chain) sequence. Germline V gene data show CDR1 as MNHEY and CDR2 as SVGAGI. Trimming took 5 bases from V and 2 from J; bases not matched to a gene: 6. The CDR3 spans 15 residues. These data originate in a study of blood T cell repertoires in COVID-19. This table comes from immunoSEQ multiplex PCR, and its TCRdb copy is limited to in-frame clones, with some not included. The repertoire holds around 250,000 clones, around nine tenths seen once, with around 3.1% in the top ten. The chain combines TRBV6-5 with TRBJ1-5, with 7 bases that match TRBD1. Input material: PBMCs or T cells enriched from blood (not recorded which). This receptor was taken from a woman aged 40 to 50 who had been exposed to COVID-19. CDR3 in DNA: TGTGCCAGCAGTCCCGCCGGGACAGGCAATCAGCCCCAGCATTTT. It yields the protein CASSPAGTGNQPQHF.